What follows describes a single T cell receptor (beta chain). Its antigen is not identified. The V segment lost 6 bases and the J segment 7 bases; nucleotides outside the gene matches: 8. The V gene's germline CDR1 is MNHEY and CDR2 SMNVEV (reference sequence). This CDR3 spans 14 amino acids. CD45RO negativity and positive selection for CCR7 defined naive CD8 cells, a population that excluded terminally differentiated effector memory CD45RA+ cells. Every one of the donors was a Caucasian adult that lived in Nashville, Tennessee. Assay used: immunoSEQ multiplex PCR; TCRdb lists only in-frame clones, some missing. The data hold over 2 million clones, with roughly 94% observed a single time. This specimen belongs to a study of shared clonotypes between healthy human individuals. Study-wide results and caveats: Sequencing depth was expected to affect clonotype sharing among donors. In a handful of donors, about 5% of naive CD4 clonotypes appeared in common.

This TCR was recovered from a man aged 18 to 30 in good health. The sequenced sample consisted of naive CD8+ T cells sorted from blood. The chain employs TRBV27 and TRBJ1-2; 10 bases agree with TRBD1. The CDR3 bases are TGTGCCAGCAGAGTGACAGGGGGCAACGGTGGCTACACCTTC. Its protein is CASRVTGGNGGYTF.